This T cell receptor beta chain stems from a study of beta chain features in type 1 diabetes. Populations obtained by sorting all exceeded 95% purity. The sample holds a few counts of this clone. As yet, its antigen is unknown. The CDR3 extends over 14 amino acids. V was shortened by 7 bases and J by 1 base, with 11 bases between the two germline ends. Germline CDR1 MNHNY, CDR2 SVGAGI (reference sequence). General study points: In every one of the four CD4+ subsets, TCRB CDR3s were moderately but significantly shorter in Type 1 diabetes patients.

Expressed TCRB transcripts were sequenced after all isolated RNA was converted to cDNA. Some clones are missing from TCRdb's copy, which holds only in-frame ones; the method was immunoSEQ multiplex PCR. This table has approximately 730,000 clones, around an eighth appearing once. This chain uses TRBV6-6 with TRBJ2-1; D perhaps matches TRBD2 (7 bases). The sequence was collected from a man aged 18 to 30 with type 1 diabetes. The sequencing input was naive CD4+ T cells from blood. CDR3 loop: CASIRGASYNEQFF. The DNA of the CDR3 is TGTGCCAGCATTCGGGGGGCATCCTACAATGAGCAGTTCTTC.